These 7 T cell receptor beta chains came from one sample sequenced in a study of radiotherapy plus CTLA-4 blockade in lung cancer. Sequencing used immunoSEQ multiplex PCR; TCRdb keeps in-frame clones, though not all of them. Among roughly 58,000 clones listed, approximately 82% were seen once. Sequencing used peripheral blood, obtained from a patient treated with radiotherapy plus ipilimumab. The receptors were gathered from a human donor with non-small cell lung cancer whose response to radiotherapy plus ipilimumab could not be evaluated.

V gene TRBV7-9 combines with J gene TRBJ2-5; D unresolved. V was clipped by 3 bases and J by 4 bases, with 9 bases between them. CDR1 SEHNR and CDR2 FQNEAQ come from the germline V gene (reference sequence). The CDR3 extends over 13 amino acids. The CDR3 nucleotides are TGTGCCAGCAGCTTCCATTCGGTAGAGACCCAGTACTTC. Protein sequence: CASSFHSVETQYF.

The CDR3 sequence: CASGGGERDTQYF. CDR3 in DNA: TGTGCCAGCGGGGGGGGCGAGAGAGATACGCAGTATTTT. V usage is TRBV28 and J usage is TRBJ2-3; D may be TRBD2 (7 bases). V shed 8 bases and J shed 5 bases, with 14 bases lying between them. Germline-derived CDR1 and CDR2 are MDHEN and SYDVKM. The CDR3 sequence is 13 residues long.

This chain links TRBV28 with TRBJ1-1; D uncertain. Germline assignment: CDR1 MDHEN and CDR2 SYDVKM. V lost 4 bases and J 10 bases, leaving 13 bases between the germline ends. The CDR3 consists of 12 residues. CDR3 nucleotide sequence: TGTGCCAGCAGTTCTGACACCGCCAGAGCTTTCTTT. Its translation: CASSSDTARAFF.

In this sample, this clone turned up a few times. The chain couples TRBV5-1 to TRBJ1-1, with a tentative D call TRBD1 (5 bases). V lost 5 bases to trimming and J lost 1 base, with 12 bases between them. The germline V gene has CDR1 SGHRS and CDR2 YFSETQ. The CDR3 is made up of 14 amino acids. CDR3 residues: CASSQTASNTEAFF. CDR3 nucleotide sequence: TGCGCCAGCAGTCAGACAGCCTCGAACACTGAAGCTTTCTTT. Drawing the rest from reference TRBV5-1 and TRBJ1-1, the complete variable domain is KAGVTQTPRYLIKTRGQQVTLSCSPISGHRSVSWYQQTPGQGLQFLFEYFSETQRNKGNFPGRFSGRQFSNSRSEMNVSTLELGDSALYLCASSQTASNTEAFFGQGTRLTVV.

The chain joins TRBV28 to TRBJ1-2; 10 positions match TRBD1. Germline CDR1 reads MDHEN; CDR2 reads SYDVKM. V lost 10 bases, J lost 8 bases, and 7 bases stayed unmatched. This CDR3 is 12 amino acids long. The CDR3 sequence: CANRDRGRGYTF. The CDR3 region has the DNA TGTGCCAATCGGGACAGGGGTCGGGGCTACACCTTC.

The CDR3 nucleotides are TGTGCCAGCAGTGAACAGGGTAGGGGCTACACCTTC. Translated, it gives CASSEQGRGYTF. The rearrangement uses TRBV6-1 and TRBJ1-2; maybe TRBD1 (5 bases). Per germline, CDR1 MNHNS and CDR2 SASEGT. The CDR3 runs 12 residues. The ends were cut back, 2 bases at V and 8 bases at J, with 9 bases in the middle.

J is TRBJ1-1 and V is TRBV27, with 8 bases that match TRBD1. V dropped 3 bases and J dropped 3; count of bases not matched to a gene: 12. The germline gives CDR1 MNHEY, CDR2 SMNVEV (reference sequence). CDR3 length: 17 residues. The CDR3 is CASSLAPGGGGDTEAFF. The CDR3 nucleotides are TGTGCCAGCAGTTTGGCCCCAGGGGGCGGAGGGGACACTGAAGCTTTCTTT.